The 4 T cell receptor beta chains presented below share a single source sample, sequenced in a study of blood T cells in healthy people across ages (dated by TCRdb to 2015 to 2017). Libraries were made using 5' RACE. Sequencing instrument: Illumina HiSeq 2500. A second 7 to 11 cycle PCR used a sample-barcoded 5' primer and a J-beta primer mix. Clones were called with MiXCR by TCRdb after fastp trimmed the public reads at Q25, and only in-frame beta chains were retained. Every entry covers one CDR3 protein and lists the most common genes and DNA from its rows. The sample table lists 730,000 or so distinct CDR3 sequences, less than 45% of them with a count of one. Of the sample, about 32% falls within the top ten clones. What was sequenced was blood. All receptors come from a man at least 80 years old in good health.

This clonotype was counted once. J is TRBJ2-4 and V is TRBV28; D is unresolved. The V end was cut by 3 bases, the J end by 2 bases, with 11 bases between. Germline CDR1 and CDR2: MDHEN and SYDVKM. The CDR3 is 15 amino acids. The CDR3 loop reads CASSLIGETKNIQYF. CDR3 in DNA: TGTGCCAGCAGTTTGATTGGGGAAACCAAAAACATTCAGTACTTC. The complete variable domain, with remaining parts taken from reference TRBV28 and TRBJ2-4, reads DVKVTQSSRYLVKRTGEKVFLECVQDMDHENMFWYRQDPGLGLRLIYFSYDVKMKEKGDIPEGYSVSREKKERFSLILESASTNQTSMYLCASSLIGETKNIQYFGAGTRLSVL.

This chain's CDR3 is CASSLVVRYDNEQFF. The DNA for the CDR3 is TGCGCCAGCAGCTTGGTGGTGCGTTATGACAATGAGCAGTTCTTC. The chain uses TRBV5-1 and TRBJ2-1; D unclear. V was shortened by 0 bases and J by 5 bases, with 12 bases between the two germline ends. The germline gives CDR1 SGHRS, CDR2 YFSETQ. The CDR3 has 15 amino acids.

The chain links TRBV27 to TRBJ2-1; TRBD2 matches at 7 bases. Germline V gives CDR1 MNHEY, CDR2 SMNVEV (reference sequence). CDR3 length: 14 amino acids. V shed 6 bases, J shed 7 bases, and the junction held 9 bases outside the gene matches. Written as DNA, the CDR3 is TGTGCCAGCAGGAGACCCGGGACTACGAATGAGCAGTTCTTC. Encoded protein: CASRRPGTTNEQFF.

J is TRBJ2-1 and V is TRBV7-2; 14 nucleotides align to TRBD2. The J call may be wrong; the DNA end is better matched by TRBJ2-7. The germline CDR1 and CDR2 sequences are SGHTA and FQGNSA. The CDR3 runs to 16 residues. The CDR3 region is CASSSQTSGGVNEQYF. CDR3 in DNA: TGTGCCAGCAGCTCCCAGACTAGCGGGGGGGTGAATGAGCAGTACTTC.